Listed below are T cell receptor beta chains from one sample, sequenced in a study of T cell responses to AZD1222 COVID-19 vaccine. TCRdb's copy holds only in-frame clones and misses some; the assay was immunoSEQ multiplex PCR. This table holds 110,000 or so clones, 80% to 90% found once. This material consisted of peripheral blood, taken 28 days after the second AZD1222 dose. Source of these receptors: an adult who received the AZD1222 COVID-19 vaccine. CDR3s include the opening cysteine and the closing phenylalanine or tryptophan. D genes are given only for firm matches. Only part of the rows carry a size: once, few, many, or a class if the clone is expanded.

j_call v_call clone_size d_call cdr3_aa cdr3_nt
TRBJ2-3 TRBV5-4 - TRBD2 CASSLGLAGGPDTQYF TGTGCCAGCAGCTTGGGACTAGCGGGGGGGCCGGATACGCAGTATTTT
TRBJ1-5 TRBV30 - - CAWSAGGPQHF TGTGCCTGGAGTGCTGGGGGGCCCCAGCATTTT
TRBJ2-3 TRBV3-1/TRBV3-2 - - CASSQGSIARDTQYF TGTGCCAGCAGCCAAGGATCCATTGCTAGGGATACGCAGTATTTT
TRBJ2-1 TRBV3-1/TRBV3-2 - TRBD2 CASSPKGVAGPYNEQFF TGTGCCAGCAGCCCAAAGGGGGTAGCGGGACCTTACAATGAGCAGTTCTTC
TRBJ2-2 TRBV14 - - CASRLTGDSSTGELFF TGTGCCAGCAGGCTTACAGGGGACTCTTCTACCGGGGAGCTGTTTTTT
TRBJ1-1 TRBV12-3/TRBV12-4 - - CASSKGDGTEAFF TGTGCCAGTTCGAAGGGGGACGGCACTGAAGCTTTCTTT
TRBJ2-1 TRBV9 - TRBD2 CASSVEAGGKNEQFF TGTGCCAGCAGCGTAGAGGCGGGGGGCAAAAATGAGCAGTTCTTC
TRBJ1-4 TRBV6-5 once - CASRGLNEKLFF TGTGCCAGCAGGGGTCTTAATGAAAAACTGTTTTTT
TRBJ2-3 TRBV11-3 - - CASSSDGLGTQYF TGTGCCAGCAGCTCCGATGGACTGGGTACGCAGTATTTT
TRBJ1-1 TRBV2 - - CASSNRATTQKAFF TGTGCCAGCAGTAATAGGGCTACGACCCAGAAAGCTTTCTTT
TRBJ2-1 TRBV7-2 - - CASSLRGVNEQFF TGTGCCAGCAGCTTAAGGGGCGTCAATGAGCAGTTCTTC
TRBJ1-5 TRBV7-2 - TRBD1 CASSVSFGTDSNQPQHF TGTGCCAGCAGCGTTTCTTTTGGGACAGATAGCAATCAGCCCCAGCATTTT
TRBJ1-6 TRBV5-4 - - CASSSAGGLGSPLHF TGTGCCAGCAGCTCCGCCGGAGGACTGGGTTCACCCCTCCACTTT
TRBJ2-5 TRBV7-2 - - CASSFGWTQYF TGTGCCAGCAGCTTCGGATGGACCCAGTACTTC
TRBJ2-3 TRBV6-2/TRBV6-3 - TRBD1 CASSDRQGSTDTQYF TGTGCCAGCAGTGATAGACAGGGAAGCACAGATACGCAGTATTTT
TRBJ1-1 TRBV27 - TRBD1 CASLPYRGRGTEAFF TGTGCCAGCCTACCTTACAGGGGGCGCGGGACTGAAGCTTTCTTT
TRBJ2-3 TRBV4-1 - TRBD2 CASSQDPRGGIRSSTDTQYF TGCGCCAGCAGCCAAGATCCGCGGGGGGGTATAAGATCTAGCACAGATACGCAGTATTTT
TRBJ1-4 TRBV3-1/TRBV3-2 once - CASSQVGGEKLFF TGTGCCAGCAGCCAAGTGGGGGGAGAAAAACTGTTTTTT